The clone carrying this T cell receptor (beta chain) was recorded many times. This sample was included in a study of T-cell reconstitution after alpha-beta-depleted transplantation in children. The TCRbeta library incorporated unique molecular identifiers. One entry per CDR3 protein, called by TCRdb with MiXCR from the PCR reads. Of hundreds of thousands of distinct CDR3 sequences in the sample, around 17% were seen once. The V gene's germline CDR1 is DFQATT and CDR2 SNEGSKA (reference sequence). The V segment lost 0 bases and the J segment 3 bases; nucleotides outside the gene matches: 7. The CDR3 spans 15 residues.

This receptor was obtained from a human donor who donated a stem cell graft to a child with acute myeloid leukemia. The V call is TRBV20-1, the J call TRBJ1-2; 7 positions match TRBD1. Material: PBMCs from the stem cell graft donor, obtained from the stem cell graft. DNA for the CDR3: TGCAGTGCTAGAGAGACAGGGTTCTCAGACTATGGCTACACCTTC. Translation gives CSARETGFSDYGYTF.